Below are 18 T cell receptor beta chains sequenced from a single sample in a study of cytomegalovirus exposure and HLA in healthy donors. The PCR used 60 Vbeta and 13 Jbeta primers. TCRdb's copy holds only in-frame clones and misses some; the assay was immunoSEQ multiplex PCR. The sample holds 100,000 to 150,000 clones, approximately 87% seen once. The sample consisted of PBMCs. Receptor source: a man aged 18 to 35 in good health and CMV-seropositive.

The chain uses TRBV27 and TRBJ2-2; 8 bases fit TRBD1. J lost 6 bases, V lost 7 bases, and 13 bases had no gene match. The CDR3 is made up of 16 amino acids. The germline V gene encodes CDR1 MNHEY and CDR2 SMNVEV (reference sequence). CDR3 sequence reads: CASTGEAGGRSGELFF. As DNA, the CDR3 is TGTGCCAGCACCGGGGAGGCAGGGGGCAGGTCCGGGGAGCTGTTTTTT.

This clone was counted a single time. This chain connects TRBV7-9 to TRBJ2-5; possible D gene TRBD2, 6 bases. The CDR3 has 12 residues. CDR1 is SEHNR, CDR2 FQNEAQ, per germline (reference sequence). V lost 5 bases and J 5 bases, leaving 9 bases between the germline ends. CDR3 loop: CASSAGYETQYF. In nucleotides, the CDR3 is TGTGCCAGCAGCGCGGGGTACGAGACCCAGTACTTC.

The chain uses TRBV13 and TRBJ2-3; 13 bases agree with TRBD2. The V gene end was trimmed by 7 bases and the J gene end by 6 bases; junction bases not matched to a gene: 19. Germline V gene sequence: CDR1 PRHDT, CDR2 FYEKMQ (reference sequence). The CDR3 is 19 amino acids. The CDR3 here is CASTLGLLLAGGPNDTQYF. CDR3 coding DNA: TGTGCCAGCACCCTGGGTTTACTACTAGCGGGGGGGCCTAATGATACGCAGTATTTT.

This sequence joins TRBV18 and TRBJ1-1; 9 nucleotides align to TRBD1. The junction had 4 bases not matched to a gene; V was cut back by 4 bases and J by 1 base. The CDR3 is made up of 15 amino acids. Germline CDR1 KGHSH, CDR2 LQKENI. Written as DNA, the CDR3 is TGTGCCAGCTCACGGACAGGGGATAGGAACACTGAAGCTTTCTTT. It yields the protein CASSRTGDRNTEAFF.

The chain carries TRBV7-9 and TRBJ2-1; 9 bases are a match to TRBD2. V gave up 3 bases and J gave up 0 bases; unmatched junction bases: 6. Germline V gene lookup returns CDR1 SEHNR and CDR2 FQNEAQ (reference sequence). The CDR3 runs to 17 residues. In DNA form, the CDR3 reads TGTGCCAGCAGCTTGACCCTTAGCGGGAGCTCCTACAATGAGCAGTTCTTC. Translation gives CASSLTLSGSSYNEQFF.

The V gene is TRBV30, the J gene TRBJ2-1; 10 nucleotides align to TRBD2. Germline V gene data show CDR1 as GTSNPN and CDR2 as SVGIG (reference sequence). V trimming: 7 bases; J trimming: 6 bases; junction bases outside the gene matches: 6. The CDR3 sequence is 13 residues long. The DNA for the CDR3 is TGTGCCTCCAAGCGGGGGGGCAGCAATGAGCAGTTCTTC. Protein product: CASKRGGSNEQFF.

J is TRBJ1-1 and V is TRBV2, with TRBD1 identical over 10 bases. Trimming cost V 6 bases and J 5 bases; bases outside gene matches: 6. Germline values: CDR1 SNHLY, CDR2 FYNNEI. The CDR3 spans 14 residues. This chain's CDR3 is CASSWDRGGTEAFF. CDR3 nucleotides: TGTGCCAGCAGCTGGGACAGGGGAGGGACTGAAGCTTTCTTT.

The CDR3 loop reads CASQKRSSGNTIYF. The CDR3 coding sequence is TGTGCCAGTCAAAAGCGGAGCTCTGGAAACACCATATATTTT. V and J are TRBV19 and TRBJ1-3, with D unresolved. This CDR3 spans 14 amino acids. Between the trimmed V and J ends, which lost 8 bases and 0 bases, there was a span of 11 bases. Germline V gives CDR1 LNHDA, CDR2 SQIVND (reference sequence).

The J gene is TRBJ2-5, the V gene TRBV10-1, with 13 nucleotides matching TRBD2. Losses at the gene ends were 6 bases for V and 4 bases for J; bases not matched to a gene: 5. CDR3 size: 15 residues. Germline lookup yields CDR1 WNHNN and CDR2 SYGVQD (reference sequence). CDR3 DNA: TGCGCCAGCAGCTCGGGACTAGCGGGGTCAGAGACCCAGTACTTC. Translated, it gives CASSSGLAGSETQYF.

The chain couples TRBV7-8 to TRBJ2-3, with 7 bases fitting TRBD2. J was trimmed by 10 bases and V by 5 bases; bases with no gene match: 6. The CDR3 covers 12 residues. Germline V gene sequence: CDR1 SGHVS, CDR2 FQNEAQ. DNA for the CDR3: TGTGCCAGCAGCCGCATGGGGGGGGCGCAGTATTTT. It encodes CASSRMGGAQYF.

The chain uses TRBV2 and TRBJ1-3; tentatively, D is TRBD1 (5 bases). CDR3 length: 14 residues. From germline, CDR1 is SNHLY and CDR2 FYNNEI. Between the trimmed V and J ends, which lost 5 bases and 0 bases, there was a span of 8 bases. This chain's CDR3 is CASSTGNSGNTIYF. CDR3 nucleotides: TGTGCCAGCAGTACAGGAAACTCTGGAAACACCATATATTTT.

The CDR3 loop is CASSPHTQGASYEQYF. The CDR3 DNA follows: TGTGCCAGCAGCCCCCACACGCAGGGGGCTTCCTACGAGCAGTACTTC. The chain couples TRBV7-9 to TRBJ2-7; TRBD1 matches at 8 bases. Per the germline V gene, CDR1 is SEHNR and CDR2 is FQNEAQ (reference sequence). V trimming: 5 bases; J trimming: 1 base; junction bases outside the gene matches: 10. The CDR3 has 16 residues.

The chain combines TRBV27 with TRBJ2-7; a possible D gene is TRBD1 (6 bases). Per the germline V gene, CDR1 is MNHEY and CDR2 is SMNVEV (reference sequence). The CDR3 loop spans 12 amino acids. V was clipped by 5 bases and J by 1 base, with 6 bases between them. In nucleotides, the CDR3 is TGTGCCAGCAGTGGACAGTCCTACGAGCAGTACTTC. This translates into CASSGQSYEQYF.

V is TRBV6-1 and J is TRBJ1-3; 7 bases match TRBD1. CDR1 is MNHNS, CDR2 SASEGT, per germline. V was pared by 4 bases and J by 3 bases, with 0 bases of the junction left unmatched. The CDR3 sequence is 13 residues long. Here the CDR3 DNA reads TGTGCCAGCAGTGGACAGGGTGGAAACACCATATATTTT. This codes for CASSGQGGNTIYF.

This sequence joins TRBV15 and TRBJ1-2; D call uncertain. The germline CDR1 and CDR2 sequences are LNHNV and YYDKDF (reference sequence). Trimming cost V 0 bases and J 9 bases, with 11 bases left between them. The CDR3 is 13 residues long. The CDR3 DNA is TGTGCCACCAGCAGAGATCTGGCGGGGAGCTACACCTTC. Translation: CATSRDLAGSYTF.

The rearrangement uses TRBV4-1 and TRBJ2-7; 9 bases match TRBD1. Germline values: CDR1 MGHRA, CDR2 YSYEKL. Trimming at V came to 0 bases and at J to 7 bases, leaving 4 bases not matched to a gene. This CDR3 is 14 amino acids long. As DNA, the CDR3 is TGCGCCAGCAGCCAAGAGGGACAGGGCTGGGAGCAGTACTTC. Amino acids: CASSQEGQGWEQYF.

This clone came up a few times. The chain is built from TRBV6-1 and TRBJ1-5; D perhaps matches TRBD1 (5 bases). V gave up 0 bases and J gave up 7 bases, with 10 bases separating them. Germline CDR1 and CDR2: MNHNS and SASEGT. The CDR3 runs to 14 residues. CDR3 sequence reads: CASSEAGGGQPQHF. CDR3 coding DNA: TGTGCCAGCAGTGAAGCGGGGGGGGGACAGCCCCAGCATTTT.

This clone was seen only a few times. V and J are TRBV6-1 and TRBJ2-7; 9 bases map to TRBD1. The junction had 12 bases not matched to a gene; V was cut back by 0 bases and J by 3 bases. CDR1 and CDR2 from the germline V gene are MNHNS and SASEGT. This CDR3 is 18 amino acids long. The CDR3 region is CASSEAGGPGQGNYEQYF. The CDR3, as DNA: TGTGCCAGCAGTGAAGCAGGTGGACCCGGACAGGGGAACTACGAGCAGTACTTC.